These 4 T cell receptor beta chains came from one sample sequenced in a study of regulatory T cells in long-lasting Graves disease. Investigators prepared the TCR beta libraries by applying iRepertoire HTBI primers and Arm-PCR of CDR3 regions. TCRdb passed the multiplex PCR reads through MiXCR, listing each CDR3 protein once. The sample holds about 540,000 distinct CDR3 sequences, 13% seen once. Described time point: newly diagnosed GD, antithyroid drugs for less than 3 months. Following extraction of RNA from PBMCs, that RNA was used to make the TCR library. These data were likewise used in another study, on T cells in Graves' hyperthyroidism and ophthalmopathy.

Sample: peripheral blood mononuclear cells (PBMCs), taken at new diagnosis, from a patient treated with antithyroid drugs. These receptors were taken from a young man with Graves disease.

Ten or more counts support this clonotype. The chain joins TRBV7-2 to TRBJ2-1, with 8 positions matching TRBD2. This CDR3 comprises 16 residues. Trimming cost V 2 bases and J 0 bases; bases outside gene matches: 3. The germline V gene has CDR1 SGHTA and CDR2 FQGNSA. CDR3 bases: TGTGCCAGCAGCTTATACGGGAGGGTCTCCTACAATGAGCAGTTCTTC. This translates into CASSLYGRVSYNEQFF.

The sample holds a few counts of this clonotype. This chain links TRBV29-1 with TRBJ1-2; 7 nucleotides line up with TRBD1. The V gene's germline CDR1 is SQVTM and CDR2 ANQGSEA. There are 13 residues in the CDR3. Unmatched junction bases numbered 12, after V lost 7 bases and J lost 7 bases. The CDR3 sequence: CSATQGLLSGYTF. In DNA, the CDR3 is TGCAGCGCTACACAGGGGCTTTTAAGTGGCTACACCTTC.

In its sample, this clonotype was seen once. Given a much more abundant clone one base away, this may be a read error. This rearrangement joins TRBV20-1 to TRBJ2-3; 9 nucleotides align to TRBD2. The germline V gene has CDR1 DFQATT and CDR2 SNEGSKA (reference sequence). The CDR3 consists of 15 residues. V was pared by 6 bases and J by 1 base, with 8 bases of the junction left unmatched. The CDR3 protein is CSAASGAKGTDTQYF. The CDR3 nucleotides read TGCAGTGCCGCTAGCGGGGCCAAGGGCACAGATACGCAGTATTTT.

This chain uses TRBV6-5 with TRBJ2-3; D is uncertain. Per germline, CDR1 MNHEY and CDR2 SVGAGI. The CDR3 is 16 residues long. V gave up 0 bases and J gave up 1 base, with 11 bases separating them. The CDR3 here is CASSYSGRAGTDTQYF. The DNA for the CDR3 is TGTGCCAGCAGTTACTCGGGAAGGGCCGGCACAGATACGCAGTATTTT.